Each of the 20 T cell receptor beta chains below was sequenced from the same sample in a study of cytomegalovirus exposure and HLA in healthy donors. This PCR relied on a set of 60 Vbeta primers and 13 Jbeta primers. The protocol was immunoSEQ multiplex PCR, while the TCRdb copy is restricted to in-frame clones and leaves out a portion. The sample holds about 190,000 clones, approximately 87% seen once. The sample consisted of PBMCs. The receptors stem from a man aged 25-40 years in good health and CMV-seronegative.

The gene calls are TRBV5-1 and TRBJ2-7, with D maybe TRBD1 (6 bases). This CDR3 spans 13 amino acids. Germline loops: CDR1 SGHRS, CDR2 YFSETQ. Between the trimmed V and J ends, which lost 0 bases and 11 bases, there was a span of 15 bases. The CDR3 bases are TGCGCCAGCAGCTTGGAGGGTCCCAGGACAGAGTACTTC. It encodes CASSLEGPRTEYF.

The chain has TRBV7-8 and TRBJ2-7, with D maybe TRBD2 (6 bases). Trimming took 3 bases from V and 2 from J, leaving 11 bases between them. Germline V gene data show CDR1 as SGHVS and CDR2 as FQNEAQ. This CDR3 comprises 14 residues. The CDR3 protein is CASSFRGVTYEQYF. The CDR3 DNA follows: TGTGCCAGCAGCTTCCGCGGGGTTACCTACGAGCAGTACTTC. The whole variable domain, remainder taken from reference TRBV7-8 and TRBJ2-7, is GAGVSQSPRYKVAKRGQDVALRCDPISGHVSLFWYQQALGQGPEFLTYFQNEAQLDKSGLPSDRFFAERPEGSVSTLKIQRTQQEDSAVYLCASSFRGVTYEQYFGPGTRLTVT.

This chain uses TRBV29-1 with TRBJ1-1, with 12 bases identical to TRBD1. The ends lost 3 bases at V and 6 bases at J; junction bases unmatched: 2. CDR1 is SQVTM and CDR2 is ANQGSEA in the germline V gene. This CDR3 contains 13 residues. CDR3 sequence: CSVEGQGAPEAFF. CDR3 nucleotides: TGCAGCGTTGAGGGACAGGGGGCACCTGAAGCTTTCTTT. Looking up the rest from reference TRBV29-1 and TRBJ1-1 gives the full variable domain: SAVISQKPSRDICQRGTSLTIQCQVDSQVTMMFWYRQQPGQSLTLIATANQGSEATYESGFVIDKFPISRPNLTFSTLTVSNMSPEDSSIYLCSVEGQGAPEAFFGQGTRLTVV.

The chain has TRBV7-2 and TRBJ2-4; no reliable D call. Trimming pared 2 bases from V and 6 bases from J, leaving 5 bases between. From germline, CDR1 is SGHTA and CDR2 FQGNSA. This CDR3 comprises 12 residues. This CDR3 is CASSLPGNIQYF. CDR3 nucleotide sequence: TGTGCCAGCAGCTTACCAGGAAACATTCAGTACTTC.

J is TRBJ1-2 and V is TRBV19; maybe TRBD1 (6 bases). The length of the CDR3 is 15 residues. CDR1 is LNHDA and CDR2 is SQIVND in the germline V gene (reference sequence). Deletions cut 4 bases from V and 2 bases from J, with 14 bases between. The CDR3 DNA reads TGTGCCAGTAGTAGTACAGGGCGGGCGAACTATGGCTACACCTTC. It specifies CASSSTGRANYGYTF.

The CDR3 reads CSVLSDTQYF. CDR3 bases: TGCAGCGTTCTCTCAGATACGCAGTATTTT. The rearrangement uses TRBV29-1 and TRBJ2-3; D call uncertain. The V end lost 5 bases, the J end lost 4 bases, and 4 bases lay between the germline ends. Per the germline V gene, CDR1 is SQVTM and CDR2 is ANQGSEA. CDR3 length: 10 residues.

This sequence joins TRBV12-5 and TRBJ2-1; D call uncertain. The CDR3 covers 12 residues. The germline CDR1 and CDR2 sequences are LGHNT and FRNRAP. The ends were cut back, 4 bases at V and 7 bases at J, with 8 bases in the middle. CDR3 region: CASGSHLNEQFF. The CDR3 nucleotides read TGTGCTAGTGGTTCTCACTTAAATGAGCAGTTCTTC.

The V and J genes are TRBV9 and TRBJ2-7; 11 bases align to TRBD2. Trimming took 2 bases from V and 2 from J; bases not matched to a gene: 3. CDR1 and CDR2 from the germline V gene are SGDLS and YYNGEE. The CDR3 sequence is 15 residues long. Written as DNA, the CDR3 is TGTGCCAGCAGCGTTGGGACTAGCGGAACCTACGAGCAGTACTTC. This encodes CASSVGTSGTYEQYF.

The sample holds one count of this clone. The chain combines TRBV23-1 with TRBJ2-3; no clear D. TRBV23-1 is an ORF, and what it does is uncertain. The CDR3 consists of 17 residues. Trimming left V 1 base short and J 0 bases short, with 14 bases between. As DNA, the CDR3 is TGCGCCAGCAGTCAATTTTTGGGTAGCTGTAGCACAGATACGCAGTATTTT. Translating it yields CASSQFLGSCSTDTQYF.

The chain has TRBV6-1 and TRBJ1-4; D remains ambiguous. Germline values: CDR1 MNHNS, CDR2 SASEGT. This CDR3 contains 15 residues. Trimming stripped 4 bases from V and 3 bases from J, with 12 bases between. The CDR3 nucleotides are TGTGCCAGCAGTGGTACGAGGGTTGCTAATGAAAAACTGTTTTTT. It specifies CASSGTRVANEKLFF.

The count of this clone is one. This CDR3 is also generated by other DNA sequences in the sample. The chain carries TRBV9 and TRBJ2-2, with a possible D match to TRBD1 (5 bases). V lost 4 bases to trimming and J lost 4 bases, with 5 bases between them. There are 12 residues in the CDR3. Germline V gene sequence: CDR1 SGDLS, CDR2 YYNGEE. CDR3 DNA: TGTGCCAGCAGCAGGGGCACCGGGGAGCTGTTTTTT. The encoded protein is CASSRGTGELFF.

The V call is TRBV7-2, the J call TRBJ2-7; D not certain. CDR1 and CDR2 from the germline V gene are SGHTA and FQGNSA. V was pared by 2 bases and J by 2 bases, with 13 bases between. The CDR3 is 15 amino acids. The CDR3 reads CASSLRARGAYEQYF. The DNA of the CDR3 is TGTGCCAGCAGCTTACGCGCCAGAGGAGCCTACGAGCAGTACTTC.

The chain joins TRBV12-5 to TRBJ2-2; 7 bases are a match to TRBD2. The CDR3 runs to 18 residues. After removal of 3 bases from V and 0 bases from J, the junction contained 10 bases not matched to a gene. Germline assignment: CDR1 LGHNT and CDR2 FRNRAP. The CDR3 loop reads CASGLGIGRGPNTGELFF. CDR3 nucleotide sequence: TGTGCTAGTGGTTTAGGTATAGGGAGGGGACCGAACACCGGGGAGCTGTTTTTT.

The chain uses TRBV7-9 and TRBJ1-4; D remains unclear. The V end lost 3 bases, the J end lost 7 bases, and 15 bases lay between the germline ends. The CDR3 has 15 residues. Germline CDR1 SEHNR, CDR2 FQNEAQ (reference sequence). The CDR3 DNA sequence: TGTGCCAGCAGCTTTTTGGGAGGTCAGCGTGAAAAACTGTTTTTT. Protein: CASSFLGGQREKLFF.

The chain uses TRBV28 and TRBJ2-7; 8 nucleotides line up with TRBD1. Germline CDR1 and CDR2: MDHEN and SYDVKM. The CDR3 totals 15 residues. Trimming removed 3 bases from V and 6 bases from J; junction bases left unmatched: 10. CDR3 loop: CASSLGSTGGGEQYF. CDR3 DNA: TGTGCCAGCAGTTTGGGGTCAACAGGGGGAGGCGAGCAGTACTTC.

This chain connects TRBV6-5 to TRBJ1-2; TRBD1 matches 8 bases. The germline V gene has CDR1 MNHEY and CDR2 SVGAGI. The CDR3 loop spans 13 amino acids. The ends lost 6 bases at V and 4 bases at J; junction bases unmatched: 4. Written as DNA, the CDR3 is TGTGCCAGCAGCGACAGGGGTACCTATGGCTACACCTTC. Encoded protein: CASSDRGTYGYTF.

This clone has a handful of counts. V is TRBV5-6 and J is TRBJ2-1, with a possible D match to TRBD1 (6 bases). The CDR3 is made up of 15 amino acids. Germline lookup yields CDR1 SGHDT and CDR2 YYEEEE. V shed 4 bases and J shed 8 bases, with 19 bases lying between them. The DNA for the CDR3 is TGTGCCAGCAGCCGGCCGGTACAGGGTAATCATGAGCAGTTCTTC. Translating gives CASSRPVQGNHEQFF.

Turning to this clone: Other DNA variants within this sample encode the same CDR3. This chain uses TRBV18 with TRBJ1-2, with a possible D match to TRBD1 (6 bases). Trimming left V 6 bases short and J 3 bases short, with 20 bases between. This CDR3 has 16 residues. Germline CDR1 is KGHSH and CDR2 is LQKENI. The CDR3 sequence is CASSPSPDSWYYGYTF. In nucleotides, the CDR3 is TGTGCCAGCTCGCCGTCCCCGGACAGCTGGTACTATGGCTACACCTTC.

V is TRBV7-2 and J is TRBJ2-1; 9 bases fit TRBD2. CDR1 is SGHTA and CDR2 is FQGNSA in the germline V gene. This CDR3 has 15 residues. V was clipped by 5 bases and J by 10 bases; unmatched bases: 12. The DNA for the CDR3 is TGTGCCAGCAGCCCGAGGGCGGGGGGGCCTAAAGAGCAGTTCTTC. Translating it yields CASSPRAGGPKEQFF.

V is TRBV27 and J is TRBJ2-7; 9 bases are shared with TRBD2. Germline V gene lookup returns CDR1 MNHEY and CDR2 SMNVEV (reference sequence). With 5 bases clipped from V and 0 bases from J, the junction kept 5 bases outside the gene matches. The CDR3 spans 15 residues. The CDR3 loop reads CASSPDSGSSYEQYF. CDR3 nucleotide sequence: TGTGCCAGCAGTCCTGATAGCGGGAGCTCCTACGAGCAGTACTTC.